The source of this TCR beta chain is a study of high-grade serous ovarian cancer treatment subgroups. Study background: On average, approximately 14,000 reads and 7,494 unique TCR beta rearrangements were obtained per sample.

General study findings and limits: Same-patient tumor repertoires overlapped at roughly 0.095 to 0.79; different patients barely overlapped. The analyses considered CDR3 and ignored CDR1 and CDR2. Bulk tumor TCR sequencing gave no spatial information.

Assay used: immunoSEQ multiplex PCR; TCRdb lists only in-frame clones, some missing. The sample lists some 15,000 clones; 80% to 90% were seen once. Tumor samples were obtained before definitive surgery or chemotherapy. As to this clone: Its cognate antigen is unknown.

Trimming took off 3 bases at V and 0 bases at J, with 12 bases between the two ends. Germline values: CDR1 LNHNV, CDR2 YYDKDF (reference sequence). The CDR3 contains 16 residues. The chain recombines TRBV15 with TRBJ2-1, with D perhaps matching TRBD2 (6 bases). This clonotype was obtained from a human donor with high-grade serous ovarian cancer. The specimen sequenced was tumor tissue. CDR3 region: CATSRGGLSSYNEQFF. The CDR3, as DNA: TGTGCCACCAGCAGGGGGGGACTTAGCTCCTACAATGAGCAGTTCTTC. Variable domain in full (rest from reference TRBV15 and TRBJ2-1): DAMVIQNPRYQVTQFGKPVTLSCSQTLNHNVMYWYQQKSSQAPKLLFHYYDKDFNNEADTPDNFQSRRPNTSFCFLDIRSPGLGDTAMYLCATSRGGLSSYNEQFFGPGTRLTVL.